This is a list of T cell receptor beta chains from one sample in a study of human T cells and chemical hapten exposure. TCRdb ran MiXCR on the RACE reads and lists one entry per CDR3 protein. The table has tens of thousands of distinct CDR3 sequences, about a tenth seen once. This sample comprised whole blood, obtained in connection with sensitization to the hapten diphenylcyclopropenone (DPC). Receptors originate from a man aged 50-59 years with alopecia areata. Some clones in this sample may be carry-over from other donors' samples. CDR3s include the opening cysteine and the closing phenylalanine or tryptophan. D genes are given only for firm matches. Some rows have no size entry. The others give once, few or many, or a class for an expanded clone.

v_call,clone_size,j_call,d_call,cdr3_aa,cdr3_nt
TRBV28,-,TRBJ2-4,TRBD2,CASSWGLAGNKNIQYF,TGTGCCAGCAGTTGGGGACTAGCGGGAAACAAAAACATTCAGTACTTC
TRBV28,few,TRBJ2-7,-,CASSPGTGEYEQYF,TGTGCCAGCAGTCCCGGGACTGGGGAATACGAGCAGTACTTC
TRBV29-1,large,TRBJ2-1,-,CSVEDLGHNEQFF,TGCAGCGTTGAAGATCTGGGTCACAATGAGCAGTTCTTC
TRBV7-2,-,TRBJ1-4,-,CASSLSGANEKLFF,TGTGCCAGCAGTCTCTCAGGGGCCAATGAAAAACTGTTTTTT
TRBV28,many,TRBJ2-1,-,CASSLIHSEHYNEQFF,TGTGCCAGCAGTTTGATCCACTCGGAACACTACAATGAGCAGTTCTTC
TRBV10-3,many,TRBJ2-7,-,CAISAGGPAYEQYF,TGTGCCATCAGTGCCGGAGGCCCAGCCTACGAGCAGTACTTC
TRBV11-2,many,TRBJ2-7,TRBD2,CASRPGWRGGYEQYF,TGTGCCAGCAGGCCCGGGTGGCGCGGGGGCTACGAGCAGTACTTC
TRBV11-2,-,TRBJ2-3,-,CASTKGSDTQYF,TGTGCCAGCACCAAAGGGTCGGATACGCAGTATTTT
TRBV7-9,many,TRBJ2-5,-,CASSFGTQQETQYF,TGTGCCAGCAGCTTTGGGACACAGCAAGAGACCCAGTACTTC
TRBV29-1,-,TRBJ2-2,TRBD1,CSVGDDRATGELFF,TGCAGCGTGGGGGACGACAGGGCTACCGGGGAGCTGTTTTTT
TRBV7-6,many,TRBJ1-5,-,CASSWAPGEGQPQHF,TGTGCCAGCAGCTGGGCCCCAGGGGAAGGTCAGCCCCAGCATTTT
TRBV28,many,TRBJ2-7,-,CASSPILRTSAYEQYF,TGTGCCAGCAGCCCCATTCTGCGGACTTCGGCCTACGAGCAGTACTTC
TRBV3-1,-,TRBJ2-7,TRBD2,CASSQGGRAYYEQYF,TGTGCCAGCAGCCAAGGTGGGAGGGCCTACTACGAGCAGTACTTC
TRBV29-1,medium-sized,TRBJ2-1,TRBD2,CSSKHGLGTDEQFF,TGCAGCTCCAAGCATGGACTAGGTACAGATGAGCAGTTCTTC
TRBV24-1,few,TRBJ2-1,-,CATSDSFPSLSSYNEQFF,TGTGCCACCAGTGATTCCTTTCCCAGTCTGAGCTCCTACAATGAGCAGTTCTTC
TRBV29-1,few,TRBJ2-1,TRBD2,CSTSTSGSALEQFF,TGCAGCACTTCGACTAGCGGGAGCGCACTTGAGCAGTTCTTC
TRBV3-1,many,TRBJ1-6,-,CASGQRGSYNSPLHF,TGTGCCAGCGGTCAACGGGGCTCCTATAATTCACCCCTCCACTTT
TRBV5-1,few,TRBJ2-1,-,CASSITGDREQFF,TGCGCCAGCAGCATAACGGGGGACCGGGAGCAGTTCTTC
TRBV6-1,many,TRBJ1-1,TRBD1,CASSADRGDTEAFF,TGTGCCAGCAGTGCGGACAGGGGGGACACTGAAGCTTTCTTT
TRBV19,many,TRBJ2-3,-,CASSIWRGQGTDTQYF,TGTGCCAGTAGTATTTGGAGGGGGCAAGGAACAGATACGCAGTATTTT
TRBV6-1,few,TRBJ2-7,-,CASSEARGRGEQYF,TGTGCCAGCAGTGAAGCGCGGGGGCGAGGGGAGCAGTACTTC
TRBV5-3,many,TRBJ2-4,-,CARSLDREGGSIQYF,TGTGCCAGAAGCTTGGACAGGGAAGGTGGAAGCATTCAGTACTTC
TRBV4-1,many,TRBJ2-7,-,CASTVLYEQYF,TGCGCCAGCACCGTCCTTTACGAGCAGTACTTC
TRBV3-1,many,TRBJ2-7,TRBD2,CASSSSGLNHEQYF,TGTGCCAGCAGCTCTAGCGGTCTAAACCACGAGCAGTACTTC
TRBV6-6,many,TRBJ2-5,TRBD2,CASSYPPGGTQETQYF,TGTGCCAGCAGTTACCCCCCGGGAGGGACGCAAGAGACCCAGTACTTC
TRBV28,-,TRBJ2-2,-,CASRPGTGELFF,TGTGCCAGCAGACCTGGCACCGGGGAGCTGTTTTTT
TRBV6-6,many,TRBJ1-1,-,CASSYRPGAEAFF,TGTGCCAGCAGTTACAGGCCGGGGGCTGAAGCTTTCTTT
TRBV7-2,many,TRBJ2-7,-,CASSLDAGTQAYEQYF,TGTGCCAGCAGCTTGGACGCCGGGACTCAAGCCTACGAGCAGTACTTC
TRBV3-1,many,TRBJ1-1,TRBD1,CASSQRGQGGFPEAFF,TGTGCCAGCAGCCAAAGGGGACAGGGCGGTTTCCCTGAAGCTTTCTTT
TRBV7-2,few,TRBJ2-1,-,CASSLMQGGYEQFF,TGTGCCAGCAGCTTAATGCAGGGGGGGTATGAGCAGTTCTTC
TRBV7-2,many,TRBJ2-2,TRBD2,CASSLGLAGGLRSTGELFF,TGTGCCAGCAGCTTGGGACTAGCGGGAGGGCTTCGGAGCACCGGGGAGCTGTTTTTT
TRBV21-1,few,TRBJ2-1,-,CASSTHGTAKLALSYNEQFF,TGTGCCAGCAGTACCCACGGGACGGCAAAACTAGCTCTCTCCTACAATGAGCAGTTCTTC
TRBV7-2,few,TRBJ2-5,-,CASSLGADPYQETQYF,TGTGCCAGCAGCTTAGGAGCGGACCCGTACCAAGAGACCCAGTACTTC
TRBV2,-,TRBJ2-1,-,CASRGDQSYEQFF,TGTGCCAGCAGGGGCGACCAATCGTATGAGCAGTTCTTC
TRBV7-9,many,TRBJ1-6,-,CASSLLGMNSPLHF,TGTGCCAGCAGCTTACTGGGGATGAATTCACCCCTCCACTTT
TRBV11-2,many,TRBJ2-1,-,CASSLLRRAGYNEQFF,TGTGCCAGCAGCTTACTCCGGAGGGCGGGTTACAATGAGCAGTTCTTC
TRBV28,few,TRBJ2-7,TRBD1,CASSLDRVNPEQYF,TGTGCCAGCAGTCTTGACAGGGTAAACCCGGAGCAGTACTTC
TRBV10-3,-,TRBJ2-6,-,CAISHGPQGANVLTF,TGTGCCATCAGCCACGGTCCCCAGGGGGCCAACGTCCTGACTTTC
TRBV3-1,-,TRBJ2-7,TRBD1,CASSPGTGTEQYF,TGTGCCAGCAGCCCCGGGACAGGGACCGAGCAGTACTTC
TRBV7-9,-,TRBJ2-7,-,CASSTLGTYEQYF,TGTGCCAGCAGCACCCTGGGAACCTACGAGCAGTACTTC
TRBV12-3/TRBV12-4,many,TRBJ2-7,-,CASSLGTLSYEQYF,TGTGCCAGCAGTTTAGGGACACTCTCCTACGAGCAGTACTTC
TRBV28,many,TRBJ1-3,-,CASSSAGVSGNTIYF,TGTGCCAGCAGTTCAGCAGGGGTCTCTGGAAACACCATATATTTT
TRBV12-3/TRBV12-4,-,TRBJ1-6,TRBD1,CASRGTGESPLHF,TGTGCCAGCAGGGGGACAGGGGAATCACCCCTCCACTTT
TRBV28,-,TRBJ2-7,-,CASSLLGGVHEQYF,TGTGCCAGCAGTTTATTGGGAGGAGTCCACGAGCAGTACTTC
TRBV27,few,TRBJ2-7,TRBD2,CASSSLAGVTGEQYF,TGTGCCAGCAGTTCTTTAGCGGGAGTCACGGGGGAGCAGTACTTC
TRBV27,many,TRBJ2-1,TRBD1,CASRPGQGYNEQFF,TGTGCCAGCAGACCGGGACAGGGATACAATGAGCAGTTCTTC
TRBV11-1,many,TRBJ2-3,TRBD2,CASSLRTPLAGVADTQYF,TGTGCCAGCAGCTTAAGGACCCCACTAGCGGGAGTCGCAGATACGCAGTATTTT
TRBV7-9,many,TRBJ2-1,-,CASSLGSEQFF,TGTGCCAGCAGCTTAGGGAGTGAGCAGTTCTTC
TRBV4-1,many,TRBJ2-1,TRBD2,CASSQFSGGYNEQFF,TGCGCCAGCAGCCAATTTAGCGGGGGTTACAATGAGCAGTTCTTC
TRBV11-3,many,TRBJ2-3,-,CASSLEAVGTDTQYF,TGTGCCAGCAGCTTAGAAGCCGTCGGCACAGATACGCAGTATTTT
TRBV5-4,few,TRBJ2-2,-,CASSSQDPKPTELFF,TGTGCCAGCAGCTCCCAAGACCCGAAACCGACGGAGCTGTTTTTT
TRBV3-1,many,TRBJ2-2,-,CASSGTYTGELFF,TGTGCCAGCAGCGGTACTTACACCGGGGAGCTGTTTTTT
TRBV4-1,few,TRBJ2-2,-,CASSHPSGVVRGGLGTGELFF,TGCGCCAGCAGCCATCCCTCTGGTGTAGTTAGAGGGGGATTGGGCACCGGGGAGCTGTTTTTT
TRBV4-2,many,TRBJ2-2,TRBD2,CASSQEVIAGNPMGELFF,TGTGCCAGCAGCCAAGAAGTGATAGCGGGAAACCCCATGGGGGAGCTGTTTTTT